Shown below are 14 T cell receptor beta chains from a single sample sequenced in a study of human T cells and chemical hapten exposure. Time point specified: patch test 2, 6 weeks after DPC sensitization. The treatment is: therapeutic diphenylcyclopropenone sensitization with weekly scalp DPC. Via MiXCR, TCRdb re-called the RACE reads, giving one row per CDR3 protein. The sample contains roughly 150,000 distinct CDR3 sequences, over 9.5% of which appear only once. Sequences were derived from whole blood, sampled in connection with sensitization to the hapten diphenylcyclopropenone (DPC). Receptors originate from a woman aged 45-59 years with alopecia areata. Some clones in this sample may be carry-over from other donors' samples.

The chain combines TRBV10-3 with TRBJ2-7; D might be TRBD1 (6 bases). Looked up from germline, CDR1 is ENHRY and CDR2 is SYGVKD. The ends were cut back, 4 bases at V and 5 bases at J, with 18 bases in the middle. The CDR3 has 15 amino acids. The CDR3 DNA reads as TGTGCCATCAGTGTACAGGGACCGACGGCCCACGAGCAGTACTTC. Translated, it gives CAISVQGPTAHEQYF.

This chain links TRBV6-4 with TRBJ1-1; maybe TRBD1 (5 bases). Trimming pared 0 bases from V and 5 bases from J, leaving 7 bases between. Germline-derived CDR1 and CDR2 are MRHNA and SNTAGT. CDR3 length: 13 residues. This CDR3 reads CASSDSRGTEAFF. CDR3 sequence (DNA): TGTGCCAGCAGTGACTCGAGGGGAACTGAAGCTTTCTTT.

The rearrangement links TRBV11-3 to TRBJ2-1; D is undetermined. This CDR3 region has 15 residues. Germline values: CDR1 SGHNT, CDR2 YENEEA. V lost 4 bases and J 0 bases, leaving 10 bases between the germline ends. CDR3 in amino acids: CASSSPPVSYNEQFF. In DNA, the CDR3 is TGTGCCAGCAGCTCGCCCCCGGTCTCCTACAATGAGCAGTTCTTC.

This chain connects TRBV5-4 to TRBJ2-2; D might be TRBD1 or TRBD2, each matching 7 bases. Trimming pared 4 bases from V and 7 bases from J, leaving 23 bases between. Germline CDR1 reads SGHNT; CDR2 reads YYREEE (reference sequence). CDR3 size: 17 residues. The CDR3 nucleotides read TGTGCCAGCAGCGCTCAGGTGCGGGAGAACAGGGGCGGGGAGCTGTTTTTT. It encodes CASSAQVRENRGGELFF.

This clonotype has just a few counts. This chain connects TRBV11-2 to TRBJ2-1; the match to TRBD2 covers 8 bases. V was pared by 5 bases and J by 5 bases, with 8 bases of the junction left unmatched. CDR1 SGHAT and CDR2 FQNNGV come from the germline V gene. CDR3 size: 15 residues. This CDR3 reads CASSPGTRGDNEQFF. CDR3 DNA: TGTGCCAGCAGCCCCGGGACTAGAGGCGACAATGAGCAGTTCTTC. The entire variable domain, with the rest obtained from reference TRBV11-2 and TRBJ2-1, is as follows: EAGVAQSPRYKIIEKRQSVAFWCNPISGHATLYWYQQILGQGPKLLIQFQNNGVVDDSQLPKDRFSAERLKGVDSTLKIQPAKLEDSAVYLCASSPGTRGDNEQFFGPGTRLTVL.

This clonotype has at least ten counts. The CDR3 DNA reads TGTGCCAGCAGTTATCGGTCGACAGGGAAGAACACCGGGGAGCTGTTTTTT. Encoded protein: CASSYRSTGKNTGELFF. The chain joins TRBV6-5 to TRBJ2-2; 7 positions agree with TRBD1. The CDR3 extends over 17 amino acids. V lost 3 bases, J lost 1 base, and 8 bases stayed unmatched. The V gene's germline CDR1 is MNHEY and CDR2 SVGAGI.

This sequence joins TRBV9 and TRBJ2-1, with unresolved D. V shed 0 bases and J shed 6 bases, with 13 bases lying between them. The CDR3 extends over 15 amino acids. Germline CDR1 is SGDLS and CDR2 is YYNGEE. CDR3 nucleotides: TGTGCCAGCAGCGTAGGGCGTCGACAAGTCAATGAGCAGTTCTTC. Its protein is CASSVGRRQVNEQFF.

This clonotype was counted a few times. The gene calls are TRBV7-2 and TRBJ2-2; D unclear. The length of the CDR3 is 14 residues. The ends were cut back, 3 bases at V and 3 bases at J, with 8 bases in the middle. The germline V gene encodes CDR1 SGHTA and CDR2 FQGNSA. The CDR3 reads CASSFARYTGELFF. The CDR3 bases are TGTGCCAGCAGCTTCGCTAGGTACACCGGGGAGCTGTTTTTT.

The V call is TRBV6-1, the J call TRBJ2-5; D tentatively reads TRBD1 or TRBD2 (5 bases each). This CDR3 is 14 amino acids long. Germline CDR1 reads MNHNS; CDR2 reads SASEGT. V lost 2 bases to trimming and J lost 6 bases, with 13 bases between them. For the CDR3, the DNA is TGTGCCAGCAGTGAACCCTACGGGGCTAAGACCCAGTACTTC. This encodes CASSEPYGAKTQYF.

The rearrangement joins TRBV20-1 to TRBJ2-5, with a tentative D call TRBD2 (6 bases). The CDR3 contains 12 residues. The germline gives CDR1 DFQATT, CDR2 SNEGSKA (reference sequence). V gave up 5 bases and J gave up 3 bases, with 10 bases separating them. In DNA form, the CDR3 reads TGCAGTGCTTATGGAGGGAAAGAGACCCAGTACTTC. Protein: CSAYGGKETQYF.

This clonotype has at least ten counts. The gene calls are TRBV29-1 and TRBJ2-2, with a weak D call TRBD2 (6 bases). CDR3 length: 14 amino acids. In germline, CDR1 is SQVTM, CDR2 ANQGSEA. Between the trimmed V and J ends, which lost 3 bases and 5 bases, there was a span of 13 bases. DNA of the CDR3: TGCAGCGTTGATACGGGAGTAAAGACCGGGGAGCTGTTTTTT. Translation: CSVDTGVKTGELFF.

This clonotype occurred many times. The rearrangement uses TRBV24-1 and TRBJ1-6, with no clear D. V lost 5 bases and J 7 bases, leaving 11 bases between the germline ends. The CDR3 is 14 residues long. The germline V gene encodes CDR1 KGHDR and CDR2 SFDVKD. The CDR3 protein is CATSAGAGNSPLHF. The CDR3 nucleotides are TGTGCCACCAGTGCGGGCGCGGGGAATTCACCCCTCCACTTT.

Only a few counts were recorded for this clonotype. The V gene is TRBV20-1, the J gene TRBJ2-7; 7 positions agree with TRBD2. The germline V gene has CDR1 DFQATT and CDR2 SNEGSKA (reference sequence). The CDR3 extends over 15 amino acids. After removal of 6 bases from V and 3 bases from J, the junction contained 14 bases not matched to a gene. In DNA, the CDR3 is TGCAGTGCAACCCCAGGGAGGGGACTAAACTACGAGCAGTACTTC. The encoded protein is CSATPGRGLNYEQYF.

This clonotype was found many times. The chain uses TRBV29-1 and TRBJ2-3, with no clear D. Trimming stripped 6 bases from V and 4 bases from J, with 2 bases between. CDR1 SQVTM and CDR2 ANQGSEA come from the germline V gene. The CDR3 extends over 9 amino acids. The CDR3 DNA is TGCAGCGTATCAGATACGCAGTATTTT. Encoded protein: CSVSDTQYF.